The 20 T cell receptor beta chains given below trace back to one sample, sequenced in a study of blood T cell repertoires in COVID-19. Here immunoSEQ multiplex PCR was the method, and the copy in TCRdb shows in-frame clones only, minus some. Of some 270,000 clones detected, approximately 85% appear once; the ten largest clones hold 9.1%. Sequenced input: PBMCs or T cells enriched from blood (not recorded which). The source of these receptors is a woman aged 45-59 years with acute COVID-19.

CDR3 region: CAWEKGLSNSNQPQHF. The CDR3 coding sequence is TGTGCCTGGGAAAAGGGACTGAGTAATAGCAATCAGCCCCAGCATTTT. The chain carries TRBV30 and TRBJ1-5, with D possibly TRBD1 on 5 matching bases. Trimming took off 5 bases at V and 0 bases at J, with 17 bases between the two ends. The length of the CDR3 is 16 residues. Germline-derived CDR1 and CDR2 are GTSNPN and SVGIG (reference sequence).

CDR3 sequence reads: CASSPTGSFSYEQYF. DNA for the CDR3: TGTGCCAGCAGCCCGACAGGGAGTTTCTCCTACGAGCAGTACTTC. This chain uses TRBV9 with TRBJ2-7, with 7 bases identical to TRBD1. The CDR3 sequence is 15 residues long. The ends lost 4 bases at V and 0 bases at J; junction bases unmatched: 7. Germline lookup yields CDR1 SGDLS and CDR2 YYNGEE.

The chain has TRBV9 and TRBJ2-3, with 8 bases lining up with TRBD2. The CDR3 extends over 16 amino acids. Germline V gives CDR1 SGDLS, CDR2 YYNGEE. V shed 3 bases, J shed 7 bases, and the junction held 13 bases outside the gene matches. The CDR3 reads CASSGAGGSLLNTQYF. In nucleotides, the CDR3 is TGTGCCAGCAGCGGCGCGGGGGGTTCCCTACTAAATACGCAGTATTTT.

The chain joins TRBV2 to TRBJ1-5, with 7 bases matching TRBD1. There are 13 residues in the CDR3. CDR1 is SNHLY, CDR2 FYNNEI, per germline. V lost 2 bases, J lost 11 bases, and 6 bases stayed unmatched. CDR3 protein: CASSEQPRGAQHF. The DNA for the CDR3 is TGTGCCAGCAGTGAACAGCCCAGGGGGGCCCAGCATTTT.

This rearrangement joins TRBV28 to TRBJ1-3; D not certain. This CDR3 spans 17 amino acids. The V end lost 2 bases, the J end lost 0 bases, and 14 bases lay between the germline ends. Germline V gene lookup returns CDR1 MDHEN and CDR2 SYDVKM. CDR3 protein: CASSLIPGQSSGNTIYF. The CDR3 bases are TGTGCCAGCAGTTTAATCCCGGGTCAGAGCTCTGGAAACACCATATATTTT. Full variable domain (remainder filled in from reference TRBV28 and TRBJ1-3): DVKVTQSSRYLVKRTGEKVFLECVQDMDHENMFWYRQDPGLGLRLIYFSYDVKMKEKGDIPEGYSVSREKKERFSLILESASTNQTSMYLCASSLIPGQSSGNTIYFGEGSWLTVV.

The genes are TRBV30 and TRBJ1-2; D perhaps matches TRBD1 (5 bases). Trimming stripped 0 bases from V and 7 bases from J, with 15 bases between. Germline lookup yields CDR1 GTSNPN and CDR2 SVGIG (reference sequence). CDR3 length: 14 amino acids. DNA for the CDR3: TGTGCCTGGAGTGTACTCGGGGGGACGGGTGGCTACACCTTC. Translated, it gives CAWSVLGGTGGYTF.

The V gene is TRBV10-3, the J gene TRBJ1-5; no firm D call. The V and J ends lost 4 bases and 3 bases respectively, with 7 bases between them. CDR3 size: 13 residues. Germline values: CDR1 ENHRY, CDR2 SYGVKD. The CDR3 is CAISGDNNQPQHF. The CDR3 region has the DNA TGTGCCATCAGTGGAGACAACAATCAGCCCCAGCATTTT.

The chain employs TRBV6-5 and TRBJ1-1; no clear D. Per the germline V gene, CDR1 is MNHEY and CDR2 is SVGAGI. V lost 0 bases and J lost 7, with 6 bases in between. CDR3 length: 12 residues. CDR3 DNA sequence: TGTGCCAGCAGTTACTCGTTCAATGAAGCTTTCTTT. This gives the protein CASSYSFNEAFF.

The chain uses TRBV15 and TRBJ1-2, with a possible D match to TRBD1 (6 bases). Germline V CDR1 and CDR2: LNHNV, YYDKDF (reference sequence). This CDR3 comprises 16 residues. Deletions cut 0 bases from V and 2 bases from J, with 13 bases between. As DNA, the CDR3 is TGTGCCACCAGCAGAGAGAGATGGGACAAGAACTATGGCTACACCTTC. Residues: CATSRERWDKNYGYTF.

The V call is TRBV11-1, the J call TRBJ1-4; tentatively, D is TRBD1 (6 bases). The V and J ends lost 5 bases and 4 bases respectively, with 11 bases between them. There are 14 residues in the CDR3. Germline CDR1 reads SGHAT; CDR2 reads FQDESV (reference sequence). The CDR3 DNA reads as TGTGCCAGCAGCCCGACAGGCCTTAATGAAAAACTGTTTTTT. This sequence encodes CASSPTGLNEKLFF.

The chain links TRBV6-5 to TRBJ1-4; 7 nucleotides agree with TRBD1. CDR3 length equals 14 residues. The trim removed 0 bases at V and 11 bases at J, leaving 6 bases unmatched. CDR1 is MNHEY, CDR2 SVGAGI, per germline. DNA of the CDR3: TGTGCCAGCAGTTACTCCGAGGACAGGCCTAAACTGTTTTTT. Amino acid sequence: CASSYSEDRPKLFF.

The J gene is TRBJ2-7, the V gene TRBV7-8; TRBD1 matches 7 bases. CDR1 SGHVS and CDR2 FQNEAQ come from the germline V gene. The junction had 6 bases not matched to a gene; V was cut back by 8 bases and J by 2 bases. CDR3 length equals 13 residues. In DNA form, the CDR3 reads TGTGCCAGCGGCTCCGACAGGGCCTACGAGCAGTACTTC. Amino acids: CASGSDRAYEQYF.

The chain joins TRBV18 to TRBJ2-7; 11 positions agree with TRBD1. The CDR3 loop spans 16 amino acids. The germline CDR1 and CDR2 sequences are KGHSH and LQKENI. With V trimmed by 1 base and J by 3 bases, 5 bases remained unmatched. The chain's CDR3 is CASSPLAGQGGYEQYF. The CDR3 bases are TGTGCCAGCTCACCACTTGCGGGACAGGGGGGCTACGAGCAGTACTTC.

This clone is a singleton in its sample. CDR3 sequence (DNA): TGTGCCATCAGTGAGTTAGAGACTGGAAACACCATATATTTT. Amino acids: CAISELETGNTIYF. This rearrangement joins TRBV10-3 to TRBJ1-3; D remains unclear. CDR1 ENHRY and CDR2 SYGVKD come from the germline V gene. The CDR3 spans 14 residues. The V and J ends lost 1 base and 2 bases respectively, with 6 bases between them.

This chain links TRBV18 with TRBJ2-3, with D possibly matching TRBD2 (6 bases). Germline loops: CDR1 KGHSH, CDR2 LQKENI. V was clipped by 1 base and J by 1 base, with 18 bases between them. This CDR3 is 18 amino acids long. The CDR3 reads CASSPRSSGGDRTDTQYF. In nucleotides, the CDR3 is TGTGCCAGCTCACCACGGTCTTCCGGCGGGGATCGCACAGATACGCAGTATTTT.

The rearrangement joins TRBV5-1 to TRBJ2-3; D call uncertain. The V gene's germline CDR1 is SGHRS and CDR2 YFSETQ. This CDR3 spans 14 amino acids. Trimming shortened V by 4 bases and J by 6 bases, and 15 bases separated the two germline ends. The CDR3 nucleotides are TGCGCCAGCAGCCTTGGAACAGCAGGCGATACGCAGTATTTT. Amino acid sequence: CASSLGTAGDTQYF.

The rearrangement links TRBV19 to TRBJ2-1, with a tentative D call TRBD2 (5 bases). Germline CDR1 and CDR2: LNHDA and SQIVND (reference sequence). V shed 3 bases and J shed 5 bases, with 11 bases lying between them. The CDR3 totals 14 residues. The CDR3 here is CASSITAGNNEQFF. In DNA, the CDR3 is TGTGCCAGTAGTATTACGGCGGGCAACAATGAGCAGTTCTTC.

The chain uses TRBV18 and TRBJ1-5; tentatively, D is TRBD1 (6 bases). The V and J ends lost 2 bases and 3 bases respectively, with 11 bases between them. Germline loops: CDR1 KGHSH, CDR2 LQKENI. There are 15 residues in the CDR3. CDR3 sequence (DNA): TGTGCCAGCTCACCAGGGGCAGGGGACAATCAGCCCCAGCATTTT. Amino acid sequence: CASSPGAGDNQPQHF.

V and J are TRBV19 and TRBJ2-1, with D maybe TRBD1 (6 bases). From germline, CDR1 is LNHDA and CDR2 SQIVND (reference sequence). There are 13 residues in the CDR3. Trimming pared 3 bases from V and 8 bases from J, leaving 11 bases between. The CDR3 DNA is TGTGCCAGTAGTATCGGCAGGGGCGATGAGCAGTTCTTC. Its protein is CASSIGRGDEQFF.

This chain connects TRBV7-9 to TRBJ1-1; D is perhaps TRBD1 (5 bases). The germline V gene has CDR1 SEHNR and CDR2 FQNEAQ (reference sequence). The CDR3 consists of 14 residues. The CDR3 sequence is CVAGADSYNTEAFF. CDR3 DNA: TGTGTCGCTGGGGCCGACAGTTATAACACTGAAGCTTTCTTT.